These 31 T cell receptor beta chains originate from one sample sequenced in a study of shared clonotypes between healthy human individuals. It was CD45RO-negative cells, positively selected for CCR7, that made up naive CD8 cells, with terminally differentiated effector memory CD45RA+ cells excluded. TCRdb keeps only in-frame clones here, not all; method: immunoSEQ multiplex PCR. The data hold about 610,000 clones, with approximately 96% observed a single time. The sequenced material came from naive CD8+ T cells sorted from blood. The receptors were sampled from a woman in her 30s in good health.

Here the CDR3 reads CASRPGSDEKLFF. The CDR3 nucleotides read TGTGCCAGTCGGCCGGGATCAGATGAAAAACTGTTTTTT. The chain recombines TRBV19 with TRBJ1-4; D is undetermined. Germline V gene sequence: CDR1 LNHDA, CDR2 SQIVND (reference sequence). Trimming removed 8 bases at V and 6 bases at J, with 13 bases between. The CDR3 covers 13 residues.

This sequence joins TRBV27 and TRBJ2-1; 11 bases map to TRBD2. The germline V gene has CDR1 MNHEY and CDR2 SMNVEV (reference sequence). The length of the CDR3 is 17 residues. V was clipped by 0 bases and J by 8 bases; unmatched bases: 9. The CDR3 is CASSLSWRLAGLDEQFF. Written as DNA, the CDR3 is TGTGCCAGCAGTTTATCATGGAGACTAGCGGGATTGGATGAGCAGTTCTTC.

In this sample, this clone turned up a few times. The rearrangement links TRBV19 to TRBJ1-1; no clear D. Germline lookup yields CDR1 LNHDA and CDR2 SQIVND (reference sequence). This CDR3 is 11 amino acids long. Trimming stripped 3 bases from V and 11 bases from J, with 10 bases between. The CDR3 loop is CASSIGVEAFF. The CDR3 bases are TGTGCCAGTAGTATTGGGGTAGAGGCTTTCTTT.

As to this clone: A junction end diverges from the germline sequence, so it may reflect a read error. The same CDR3 is also encoded by other DNA sequences in this sample. The chain joins TRBV15 to TRBJ2-1, with D tentatively TRBD2 (5 bases). CDR3 size: 16 residues. CDR1 and CDR2 from the germline V gene are LNHNV and YYDKDF (reference sequence). CDR3 bases: TGCGCCACCAGCAGAGCTCGCGGGTACTCCTACAATGAGCAGTTCTTC. Translating gives CATSRARGYSYNEQFF.

The chain uses TRBV28 and TRBJ2-3; unclear D gene. Trimming stripped 3 bases from V and 6 bases from J, with 16 bases between. Per germline, CDR1 MDHEN and CDR2 SYDVKM. The CDR3 runs 15 residues. CDR3 in DNA: TGTGCCAGCAGTTTCGGAACCGCCGAGTGGGATACGCAGTATTTT. Its protein is CASSFGTAEWDTQYF.

The chain combines TRBV5-4 with TRBJ1-4; perhaps TRBD1 as D (6 bases). This CDR3 contains 14 residues. Germline V gene lookup returns CDR1 SGHNT and CDR2 YYREEE (reference sequence). With 3 bases removed from V and 5 bases from J, the gap between germline ends came to 11 bases. Here the CDR3 DNA reads TGTGCCAGCAGCTCGGACAGCCTAAATGAAAAACTGTTTTTT. Translating gives CASSSDSLNEKLFF.

The V and J genes are TRBV2 and TRBJ1-4; weak D call: TRBD1 (6 bases). CDR1 and CDR2 from the germline V gene are SNHLY and FYNNEI. CDR3 length: 14 residues. The V gene lost 6 bases and the J gene lost 8 bases, with 16 bases spanning the gap. The CDR3 here is CASREGGVAEKLFF. In DNA form, the CDR3 reads TGTGCCAGCAGGGAGGGGGGTGTAGCCGAAAAACTGTTTTTT.

Ten or more counts support this clone. The J gene is TRBJ2-1, the V gene TRBV9; D is undetermined. Germline CDR1 and CDR2: SGDLS and YYNGEE. The CDR3 is 14 amino acids. V lost 2 bases, J lost 5 bases, and 11 bases lay in between. CDR3 sequence: CASSVEDFNNEQFF. CDR3 in DNA: TGTGCCAGCAGCGTCGAGGATTTTAACAATGAGCAGTTCTTC.

This clone is a singleton in its sample. The J gene is TRBJ2-7, the V gene TRBV19; D ambiguous. CDR1 LNHDA and CDR2 SQIVND come from the germline V gene (reference sequence). There are 14 residues in the CDR3. Trimming took off 0 bases at V and 4 bases at J, with 10 bases between the two ends. In DNA form, the CDR3 reads TGTGCCAGTAGTATAGATCTGGGCTATTACGAGCAGTACTTC. Residues: CASSIDLGYYEQYF.

This clone came up once. V and J are TRBV28 and TRBJ2-7; TRBD1 matches at 10 bases. This CDR3 is built from 15 residues. Germline loops: CDR1 MDHEN, CDR2 SYDVKM. Trimming cost V 7 bases and J 3 bases; bases outside gene matches: 9. The chain's CDR3 is CASIGQGVGFYEQYF. The CDR3 DNA sequence: TGTGCCAGCATCGGACAGGGGGTAGGTTTCTACGAGCAGTACTTC.

Remarks on this clone: The sample holds other DNA sequences that translate to the same CDR3. The chain joins TRBV27 to TRBJ1-5; 10 bases line up with TRBD1. CDR1 is MNHEY, CDR2 SMNVEV, per germline (reference sequence). With 6 bases clipped from V and 2 bases from J, the junction kept 4 bases outside the gene matches. The CDR3 runs 15 residues. CDR3 in DNA: TGTGCCAGCAGCCCCGGGACAGGGGGCAATCAGCCCCAGCATTTT. Protein sequence: CASSPGTGGNQPQHF.

The chain recombines TRBV7-8 with TRBJ2-5, with TRBD2 identical over 8 bases. The J segment lost 2 bases and the V segment lost 5 bases, leaving 7 bases of the junction unmatched. Germline loops: CDR1 SGHVS, CDR2 FQNEAQ. This CDR3 is built from 15 residues. CDR3: CASSLSGIGQETQYF. The CDR3 nucleotides are TGTGCCAGCAGCCTTAGCGGGATTGGGCAAGAGACCCAGTACTTC.

V usage is TRBV2 and J usage is TRBJ2-1; tentative D call: TRBD2 (5 bases). The germline V gene has CDR1 SNHLY and CDR2 FYNNEI. CDR3 length: 17 residues. Trimming shortened V by 4 bases and J by 1 base, and 17 bases separated the two germline ends. The CDR3 is CASSGSYTRGSYNEQFF. The CDR3 region has the DNA TGTGCCAGCAGTGGGTCTTACACCCGGGGTTCCTACAATGAGCAGTTCTTC.

This chain uses TRBV19 with TRBJ2-2, with D maybe TRBD2 (5 bases). Trimming took off 3 bases at V and 1 base at J, with 9 bases between the two ends. This CDR3 spans 15 amino acids. Per the germline V gene, CDR1 is LNHDA and CDR2 is SQIVND (reference sequence). CDR3 sequence reads: CASSIWSGNTGELFF. The CDR3 coding sequence is TGTGCCAGTAGTATTTGGAGCGGGAACACCGGGGAGCTGTTTTTT.

J is TRBJ2-6 and V is TRBV11-2; D unclear. In germline, CDR1 is SGHAT, CDR2 FQNNGV. CDR3 size: 15 residues. V was cut by 1 base and J by 0 bases, with 4 bases left in between. CDR3 protein: CASSLVGSGANVLTF. The CDR3 DNA reads TGTGCCAGCAGCTTAGTGGGCTCTGGGGCCAACGTCCTGACTTTC.

J is TRBJ2-7 and V is TRBV5-1, with D perhaps given as TRBD1 or TRBD2 (5 bases each). CDR1 and CDR2 (germline): SGHRS, YFSETQ. With 4 bases removed from V and 2 bases from J, the gap between germline ends came to 13 bases. CDR3 size: 14 residues. The CDR3 bases are TGCGCCAGCAGCCCGGGGACGGGAACCTACGAGCAGTACTTC. It translates to CASSPGTGTYEQYF. The whole variable domain, remainder taken from reference TRBV5-1 and TRBJ2-7, is KAGVTQTPRYLIKTRGQQVTLSCSPISGHRSVSWYQQTPGQGLQFLFEYFSETQRNKGNFPGRFSGRQFSNSRSEMNVSTLELGDSALYLCASSPGTGTYEQYFGPGTRLTVT.

This chain connects TRBV5-6 to TRBJ2-5, with TRBD2 identical over 7 bases. The V gene's germline CDR1 is SGHDT and CDR2 YYEEEE. Trimming cost V 5 bases and J 2 bases; bases outside gene matches: 9. This CDR3 is 15 amino acids long. The CDR3 here is CASRPVGGGQETQYF. In nucleotides, the CDR3 is TGTGCCAGCAGACCGGTCGGGGGAGGGCAAGAGACCCAGTACTTC.

The V gene is TRBV14, the J gene TRBJ2-1, with 7 bases lining up with TRBD2. The germline V gene has CDR1 SGHDN and CDR2 FVKESK. The CDR3 runs 16 residues. The V and J ends lost 3 bases and 0 bases, in that order; junction bases with no gene match: 5. The CDR3 region has the DNA TGTGCCAGCAGCCATTATGGCGGGAGCTCCTACAATGAGCAGTTCTTC. This encodes CASSHYGGSSYNEQFF.

The V call is TRBV2, the J call TRBJ2-1; 8 bases fit TRBD1. CDR3 length equals 13 residues. In germline, CDR1 is SNHLY, CDR2 FYNNEI. V was clipped by 8 bases and J by 8 bases; unmatched bases: 8. The CDR3 nucleotides read TGTGCCAGCCTCGACAGGGGTCCCCATGAGCAGTTCTTC. Residues: CASLDRGPHEQFF.

The J gene is TRBJ2-1, the V gene TRBV7-2, with D perhaps TRBD2 (6 bases). The V end lost 1 base, the J end lost 0 bases, and 10 bases lay between the germline ends. CDR1 and CDR2 from the germline V gene are SGHTA and FQGNSA. This CDR3 has 16 residues. CDR3 amino acids: CASSLVAGYSYNEQFF. The CDR3 DNA sequence: TGTGCCAGCAGCTTAGTGGCGGGATACTCCTACAATGAGCAGTTCTTC.

This chain uses TRBV7-9 with TRBJ2-1, with D perhaps TRBD1 or TRBD2 (5 bases each). This CDR3 has 13 amino acids. The germline V and J ends were trimmed by 6 bases and 8 bases, with 14 bases remaining between them. Germline V lookup: CDR1 SEHNR, CDR2 FQNEAQ (reference sequence). The CDR3 loop is CASSRDPWDEQFF. DNA for the CDR3: TGTGCCAGCAGTCGGGACCCATGGGATGAGCAGTTCTTC.

The chain uses TRBV4-1 and TRBJ1-1, with D unclear. This CDR3 is built from 15 residues. CDR1 and CDR2 from the germline V gene are MGHRA and YSYEKL. V lost 1 base and J 0 bases, leaving 9 bases between the germline ends. The CDR3 region is CASSQGRGMNTEAFF. The CDR3, as DNA: TGCGCCAGCAGCCAAGGCCGGGGTATGAACACTGAAGCTTTCTTT.

V and J are TRBV5-4 and TRBJ1-6, with D perhaps TRBD1 (6 bases). Trimming stripped 1 base from V and 5 bases from J, with 16 bases between. This CDR3 region has 17 residues. The germline CDR1 and CDR2 sequences are SGHNT and YYREEE (reference sequence). The CDR3 reads CASSLWMLGGDNSPLHF. DNA of the CDR3: TGTGCCAGCAGCTTGTGGATGCTAGGGGGGGATAATTCACCCCTCCACTTT.

V and J are TRBV6-5 and TRBJ1-1, with 7 nucleotides matching TRBD1. Germline-derived CDR1 and CDR2 are MNHEY and SVGAGI. The J segment lost 11 bases and the V segment lost 7 bases, leaving 10 bases of the junction unmatched. There are 12 residues in the CDR3. In DNA form, the CDR3 reads TGTGCCAGCAAGGATGACAGGGTGGAGGCTTTCTTT. Translating it yields CASKDDRVEAFF.

V and J are TRBV12-5 and TRBJ2-1, with 10 bases lining up with TRBD2. CDR3 length: 14 residues. CDR1 LGHNT and CDR2 FRNRAP come from the germline V gene. The V gene end was trimmed by 6 bases and the J gene end by 9 bases; junction bases not matched to a gene: 8. CDR3 nucleotide sequence: TGTGCTAGTGGGTCTAGCGGGAGTGGAACTGAGCAGTTCTTC. As protein: CASGSSGSGTEQFF.

The rearrangement uses TRBV2 and TRBJ1-2; D unclear. Trimming removed 0 bases from V and 4 bases from J, with 15 bases in between. The CDR3 is 16 residues long. The V gene's germline CDR1 is SNHLY and CDR2 FYNNEI. CDR3 loop: CASSEALVAETYGYTF. In DNA form, the CDR3 reads TGTGCCAGCAGTGAAGCGCTAGTAGCAGAAACCTATGGCTACACCTTC.

The V and J genes are TRBV29-1 and TRBJ2-6; the match to TRBD1 covers 7 bases. Germline CDR1 reads SQVTM; CDR2 reads ANQGSEA. The CDR3 sequence is 17 residues long. Losses at the gene ends were 0 bases for V and 2 bases for J; bases not matched to a gene: 7. The CDR3 here is CSVEDWNRGTGANVLTF. The CDR3 DNA sequence: TGCAGCGTTGAAGATTGGAACAGGGGCACTGGGGCCAACGTCCTGACTTTC.

The chain combines TRBV13 with TRBJ2-7; weak D call: TRBD1 (5 bases). Per germline, CDR1 PRHDT and CDR2 FYEKMQ (reference sequence). V gave up 3 bases and J gave up 5 bases, with 14 bases separating them. This CDR3 region has 14 residues. Here the CDR3 DNA reads TGTGCCAGCAGCTTTCGTAAAGGGGTGGACGAGCAGTACTTC. It yields the protein CASSFRKGVDEQYF.

This rearrangement joins TRBV28 to TRBJ2-3, with TRBD2 matching 12 bases. The CDR3 contains 14 residues. Germline CDR1 and CDR2: MDHEN and SYDVKM. The ends lost 6 bases at V and 4 bases at J; junction bases unmatched: 2. In DNA, the CDR3 is TGTGCCAGCAGGACTAGCGGGAGTTCAGATACGCAGTATTTT. This sequence encodes CASRTSGSSDTQYF. The whole variable domain, filled in from reference TRBV28 and TRBJ2-3, reads DVKVTQSSRYLVKRTGEKVFLECVQDMDHENMFWYRQDPGLGLRLIYFSYDVKMKEKGDIPEGYSVSREKKERFSLILESASTNQTSMYLCASRTSGSSDTQYFGPGTRLTVL.

The chain links TRBV27 to TRBJ2-5; tentatively, D is TRBD2 (6 bases). The CDR3 loop spans 16 amino acids. Germline-derived CDR1 and CDR2 are MNHEY and SMNVEV (reference sequence). V was clipped by 4 bases and J by 5 bases, with 20 bases between them. CDR3 nucleotide sequence: TGTGCCAGCAGTTCCACCCTGGGACTTGGGGCGGAGACCCAGTACTTC. Translation: CASSSTLGLGAETQYF.

The gene calls are TRBV7-9 and TRBJ2-7; D uncertain. With 10 bases removed from V and 2 bases from J, the gap between germline ends came to 12 bases. Germline CDR1 SEHNR, CDR2 FQNEAQ (reference sequence). This CDR3 comprises 12 residues. The CDR3 protein is CATDGEAYEQYF. The CDR3 nucleotides are TGTGCCACAGATGGAGAGGCCTACGAGCAGTACTTC.